The 23 T cell receptor beta chains listed next were all sequenced from one sample in a study of graft-versus-host responses after intestinal transplantation. Antigens for these TCRs are unknown. Produced via immunoSEQ multiplex PCR; TCRdb's table is partial and in-frame only. This sample has 90,000 to 95,000 clones, with around 90% found just once. Source: unstimulated CD8+ T cells sorted from spleen or lymph node cells, taken before intestinal transplant. The receptors derive from a human donor who received an intestinal transplant.

The chain employs TRBV4-2 and TRBJ2-7; D is ambiguous. The CDR3 covers 13 residues. Deletions cut 6 bases from V and 1 base from J, with 10 bases between. The germline gives CDR1 LGHNA, CDR2 YNFKEQ. CDR3 sequence: CASRDGNSYEQYF. CDR3 bases: TGTGCCAGCAGGGACGGAAATTCCTACGAGCAGTACTTC.

The DNA of the CDR3 is TGCAGTGCTCCAACAGGGGATGAGCAGTTCTTC. Amino acid sequence: CSAPTGDEQFF. The chain joins TRBV20-1 to TRBJ2-1; 7 positions agree with TRBD1. V was pared by 5 bases and J by 8 bases, with 3 bases of the junction left unmatched. The germline CDR1 and CDR2 sequences are DFQATT and SNEGSKA (reference sequence). The CDR3 runs to 11 residues.

Regarding this clone: One end of the junction is discordant with germline, which a read error may explain. The rearrangement links TRBV7-6 to TRBJ2-5; D gene unclear. The CDR3 covers 14 residues. Per germline, CDR1 SGHVS and CDR2 FNYEAQ. The CDR3 bases are TGTGCCAGCAGTTTAGGGAAGAACCCAGAGACCCAGTACTTC. This encodes CASSLGKNPETQYF.

CDR3 residues: CASSALGSYEQYF. The CDR3 DNA follows: TGCGCCAGCAGCGCCTTAGGGTCCTACGAGCAGTACTTC. V gene TRBV4-1 combines with J gene TRBJ2-7; D is unclear. This CDR3 region has 13 residues. Germline V CDR1 and CDR2: MGHRA, YSYEKL. Between the trimmed V and J ends, which lost 5 bases and 1 base, there was a span of 9 bases.

Concerning this clone itself: Other DNA sequences in this sample translate to the same CDR3. The gene calls are TRBV28 and TRBJ2-7; D unresolved. The CDR3 sequence is 11 residues long. Germline CDR1 and CDR2: MDHEN and SYDVKM. Trimming removed 3 bases at V and 3 bases at J, with 3 bases between. Here the CDR3 DNA reads TGTGCCAGCAGTTTGGGCTACGAGCAGTACTTC. It translates to CASSLGYEQYF.

This clone came up once. The rearrangement joins TRBV7-2 to TRBJ2-7; D is unresolved. The CDR3 contains 13 residues. Trimming stripped 0 bases from V and 1 base from J, with 4 bases between. The germline V gene encodes CDR1 SGHTA and CDR2 FQGNSA. The CDR3 DNA reads TGTGCCAGCAGCTTAGCGGAATCCTACGAGCAGTACTTC. Translating it yields CASSLAESYEQYF.

The J gene is TRBJ2-1, the V gene TRBV7-3, with a weak D call TRBD1 (5 bases). In germline, CDR1 is SGHTA, CDR2 FQGTGA. Trimming shortened V by 5 bases and J by 5 bases, and 10 bases separated the two germline ends. There are 13 residues in the CDR3. CDR3 in amino acids: CASSIDRNNEQFF. CDR3 DNA sequence: TGTGCCAGCAGCATAGACAGAAACAATGAGCAGTTCTTC.

This chain uses TRBV2 with TRBJ2-7, with D perhaps matching TRBD2 (6 bases). The CDR3 is made up of 14 amino acids. Trimming pared 1 base from V and 5 bases from J, leaving 12 bases between. The V gene's germline CDR1 is SNHLY and CDR2 FYNNEI. The CDR3 reads CASSEGEARDEQYF. In nucleotides, the CDR3 is TGTGCCAGCAGTGAAGGGGAGGCACGAGACGAGCAGTACTTC.

The rearrangement links TRBV5-4 to TRBJ2-7; D not resolved. Germline V gene data show CDR1 as SGHNT and CDR2 as YYREEE (reference sequence). This CDR3 spans 13 amino acids. Trimming shortened V by 2 bases and J by 5 bases, and 11 bases separated the two germline ends. CDR3 residues: CASSFPPANEQYF. In nucleotides, the CDR3 is TGTGCCAGCAGCTTCCCCCCGGCTAACGAGCAGTACTTC.

The CDR3 loop reads CASSRWWRIISYNEQFF. DNA for the CDR3: TGCGCCAGCAGTAGGTGGTGGAGAATCATCTCCTACAATGAGCAGTTCTTC. The chain has TRBV4-1 and TRBJ2-1, with D uncertain. CDR1 is MGHRA and CDR2 is YSYEKL in the germline V gene. This CDR3 is 17 amino acids long. V lost 6 bases to trimming and J lost 0 bases, with 18 bases between them.

V gene TRBV27 combines with J gene TRBJ1-6; D call uncertain. The CDR3 totals 16 residues. Germline V lookup: CDR1 MNHEY, CDR2 SMNVEV (reference sequence). Trimming took 5 bases from V and 0 from J, leaving 11 bases between them. CDR3 sequence: CASSEGVSSYNSPLHF. As DNA, the CDR3 is TGTGCCAGCAGTGAGGGTGTTAGCTCCTATAATTCACCCCTCCACTTT.

This sequence joins TRBV10-3 and TRBJ2-5, with a possible D match to TRBD2 (6 bases). The length of the CDR3 is 16 residues. Germline-derived CDR1 and CDR2 are ENHRY and SYGVKD. V was trimmed by 2 bases and J by 0 bases, leaving 13 bases between them. CDR3 loop: CAISEALGDYQETQYF. CDR3 sequence (DNA): TGTGCCATCAGTGAGGCATTGGGGGACTACCAAGAGACCCAGTACTTC.

J is TRBJ2-5 and V is TRBV5-1; the D is unclear. CDR1 and CDR2 from the germline V gene are SGHRS and YFSETQ. The CDR3 runs to 14 residues. Trimming took off 2 bases at V and 0 bases at J, with 8 bases between the two ends. The CDR3 loop reads CASSLEQYQETQYF. For the CDR3, the DNA is TGCGCCAGCAGCTTAGAACAGTACCAAGAGACCCAGTACTTC.

J is TRBJ2-7 and V is TRBV11-2; no firm D call. Per germline, CDR1 SGHAT and CDR2 FQNNGV. With 4 bases removed from V and 0 bases from J, the gap between germline ends came to 1 base. The CDR3 spans 11 residues. The CDR3 here is CASSSSYEQYF. DNA for the CDR3: TGTGCCAGCAGCTCCTCCTACGAGCAGTACTTC.

J is TRBJ1-2 and V is TRBV5-6; no definite D call. The CDR3 length is 14 residues. With 3 bases removed from V and 3 bases from J, the gap between germline ends came to 12 bases. Per the germline V gene, CDR1 is SGHDT and CDR2 is YYEEEE. The CDR3 DNA reads as TGTGCCAGCAGCTACTCGGCCCAGGACTATGGCTACACCTTC. This gives the protein CASSYSAQDYGYTF.

The chain uses TRBV4-2 and TRBJ1-5; D remains ambiguous. This CDR3 region has 15 residues. Trimming removed 0 bases at V and 1 base at J, with 7 bases between. Germline assignment: CDR1 LGHNA and CDR2 YNFKEQ. CDR3: CASSQEEQSNQPQHF. The CDR3 nucleotides are TGTGCCAGCAGCCAAGAGGAACAGAGCAATCAGCCCCAGCATTTT.

The chain recombines TRBV4-2 with TRBJ2-3, with 13 bases aligning to TRBD2. The CDR3 is made up of 17 amino acids. CDR1 and CDR2 (germline): LGHNA, YNFKEQ. J gave up 2 bases and V 4 bases, and 6 bases lay outside the gene matches. The CDR3 DNA reads TGTGCCAGCAGCCGATACGGGACTAGCGGGGCCACAGATACGCAGTATTTT. As protein: CASSRYGTSGATDTQYF.

This chain connects TRBV6-4 to TRBJ2-7, with D unresolved. There are 11 residues in the CDR3. CDR1 MRHNA and CDR2 SNTAGT come from the germline V gene. V dropped 6 bases and J dropped 3 bases, with 6 bases sitting between them. The CDR3 sequence: CASRRGYEQYF. The CDR3 region has the DNA TGTGCCAGCAGGCGAGGCTACGAGCAGTACTTC.

CDR3 residues: CASSLGTGSNSPLHF. CDR3 DNA sequence: TGTGCCAGCAGCCTCGGGACAGGTTCGAATTCACCCCTCCACTTT. This chain uses TRBV6-5 with TRBJ1-6, with 8 nucleotides matching TRBD1. Germline CDR1 reads MNHEY; CDR2 reads SVGAGI. The CDR3 loop spans 15 amino acids. Unmatched junction bases numbered 8, after V lost 6 bases and J lost 7 bases.

The chain carries TRBV6-6 and TRBJ2-5; D possibly matches TRBD1 or TRBD2 (6 bases each). The end of the DNA is better explained by TRBJ2-7, so the J call may be wrong. This CDR3 is built from 15 residues. From germline, CDR1 is MNHNY and CDR2 SVGAGI (reference sequence). CDR3 coding DNA: TGTGCCAGCAGTTACCCCGAGGGGGGCCACTACGAGCAGTACTTC. It translates to CASSYPEGGHYEQYF.

This chain joins TRBV7-9 and TRBJ2-1; D is ambiguous. V lost 5 bases, J lost 8 bases, and 13 bases lay in between. The CDR3 has 13 amino acids. The germline V gene encodes CDR1 SEHNR and CDR2 FQNEAQ (reference sequence). The CDR3 spells CASSPPFRDEQFF. The CDR3 DNA is TGTGCCAGCAGCCCCCCTTTTAGGGATGAGCAGTTCTTC.

This sequence joins TRBV11-2 and TRBJ2-7, with 8 bases aligning to TRBD2. Trimming removed 1 base from V and 1 base from J; junction bases left unmatched: 0. Germline-derived CDR1 and CDR2 are SGHAT and FQNNGV. This CDR3 contains 14 residues. The CDR3: CASSLAGGSYEQYF. The CDR3 DNA reads as TGTGCCAGCAGCTTAGCGGGGGGGTCCTACGAGCAGTACTTC.

The gene calls are TRBV7-9 and TRBJ2-7; 9 bases line up with TRBD1. Germline V gives CDR1 SEHNR, CDR2 FQNEAQ (reference sequence). The J segment lost 6 bases and the V segment lost 5 bases, leaving 14 bases of the junction unmatched. The CDR3 contains 16 residues. CDR3 loop: CASSQDIGTGFAEQYF. CDR3 DNA sequence: TGTGCCAGCAGCCAAGACATCGGGACAGGGTTTGCCGAGCAGTACTTC.